The T cell receptor (beta chain) under discussion was sequenced for a study of blood T cell repertoires in COVID-19. Whole-study context: The samples span acute and convalescent COVID-19 from the United States, Italy and Spain.

The germline gives CDR1 MDHEN, CDR2 SYDVKM. The V and J ends lost 4 bases and 5 bases respectively, with 14 bases between them. This CDR3 is built from 14 residues. Libraries were prepared by immunoSEQ multiplex PCR; TCRdb keeps only in-frame clonotypes and omits some of them. The sample holds some 27,000 clones, roughly two thirds seen once. The source material was peripheral blood. The clonotype originates from a human donor in a cohort sampled during active COVID-19. The J gene is TRBJ1-1, the V gene TRBV28; TRBD1 is a possible D gene (5 bases). The CDR3 nucleotides are TGTGCCAGCAGTTCCCCCGGGGGGGATACTGAAGCTTTCTTT. This gives the protein CASSSPGGDTEAFF.